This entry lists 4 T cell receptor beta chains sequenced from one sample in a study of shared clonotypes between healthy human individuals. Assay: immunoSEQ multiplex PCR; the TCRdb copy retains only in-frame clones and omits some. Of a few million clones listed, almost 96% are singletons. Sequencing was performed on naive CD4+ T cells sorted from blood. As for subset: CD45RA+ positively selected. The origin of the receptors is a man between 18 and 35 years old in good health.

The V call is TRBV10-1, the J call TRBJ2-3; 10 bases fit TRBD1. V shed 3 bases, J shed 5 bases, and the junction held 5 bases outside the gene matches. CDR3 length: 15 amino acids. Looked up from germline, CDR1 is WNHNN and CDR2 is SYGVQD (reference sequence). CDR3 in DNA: TGCGCCAGCAGTGAAGGGACAGGGGTCGTAGATACGCAGTATTTT. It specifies CASSEGTGVVDTQYF.

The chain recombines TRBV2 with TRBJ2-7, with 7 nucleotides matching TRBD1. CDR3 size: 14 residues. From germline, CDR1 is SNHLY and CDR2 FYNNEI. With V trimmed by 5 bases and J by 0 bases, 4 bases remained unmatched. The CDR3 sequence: CASSRDSNSYEQYF. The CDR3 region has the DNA TGTGCCAGCAGTCGGGACAGCAACTCCTACGAGCAGTACTTC.

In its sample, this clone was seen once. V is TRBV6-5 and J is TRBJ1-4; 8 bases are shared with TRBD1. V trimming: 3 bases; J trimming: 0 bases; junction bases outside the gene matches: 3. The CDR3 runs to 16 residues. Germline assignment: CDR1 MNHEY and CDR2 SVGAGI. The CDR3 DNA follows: TGTGCCAGCAGTTATCAGGGGGCCGCAACTAATGAAAAACTGTTTTTT. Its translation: CASSYQGAATNEKLFF.

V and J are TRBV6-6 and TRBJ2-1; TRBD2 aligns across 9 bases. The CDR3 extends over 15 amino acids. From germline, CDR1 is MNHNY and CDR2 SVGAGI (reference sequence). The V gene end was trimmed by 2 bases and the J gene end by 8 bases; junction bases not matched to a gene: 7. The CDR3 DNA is TGTGCCAGCAGTTACGCGTCTAGCGGGACGGATGAGCAGTTCTTC. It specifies CASSYASSGTDEQFF.